This T cell receptor beta chain was sequenced for a study of OX40 agonist ivuxolimab in advanced cancers. Libraries were prepared by immunoSEQ multiplex PCR; TCRdb keeps only in-frame clonotypes and omits some of them. The table has 78,000 or so clones, roughly 90% seen once; the top ten hold roughly 10%. Exclusion of a patient followed from autoimmune disease history or systemic immunosuppression. V dropped 5 bases and J dropped 6; count of bases not matched to a gene: 3. This CDR3 region has 13 residues. Germline CDR1 WNHNN, CDR2 SYGVQD (reference sequence). Here the sequenced sample was CD4+ or CD8+ T cells sorted from blood, taken in a trial of the OX40 agonist ivuxolimab. This receptor was identified in an adult with an advanced solid tumor such as melanoma, head and neck, liver or kidney cancer. The V call is TRBV10-1, the J call TRBJ2-7; 11 nucleotides align to TRBD1. DNA of the CDR3: TGCGCCAGCAGTTTGGGACAGGGGGTCGAGCAGTACTTC. It translates to CASSLGQGVEQYF.